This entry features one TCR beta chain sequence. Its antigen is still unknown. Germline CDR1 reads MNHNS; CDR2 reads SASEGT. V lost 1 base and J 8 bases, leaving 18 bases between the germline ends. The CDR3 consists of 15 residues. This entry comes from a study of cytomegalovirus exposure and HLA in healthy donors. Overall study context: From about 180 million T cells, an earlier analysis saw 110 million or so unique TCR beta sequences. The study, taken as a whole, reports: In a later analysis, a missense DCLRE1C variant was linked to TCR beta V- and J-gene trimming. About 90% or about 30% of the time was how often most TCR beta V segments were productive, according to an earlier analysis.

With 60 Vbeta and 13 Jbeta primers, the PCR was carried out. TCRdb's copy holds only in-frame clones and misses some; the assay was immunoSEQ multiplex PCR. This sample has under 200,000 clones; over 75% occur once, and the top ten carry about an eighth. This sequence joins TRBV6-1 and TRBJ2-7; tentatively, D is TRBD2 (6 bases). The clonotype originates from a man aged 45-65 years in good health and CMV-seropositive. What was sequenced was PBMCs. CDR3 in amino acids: CASSEGGTTSWKQYV. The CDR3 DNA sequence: TGTGCCAGCAGTGAAGGGGGTACTACTAGCTGGAAGCAGTACGTC.